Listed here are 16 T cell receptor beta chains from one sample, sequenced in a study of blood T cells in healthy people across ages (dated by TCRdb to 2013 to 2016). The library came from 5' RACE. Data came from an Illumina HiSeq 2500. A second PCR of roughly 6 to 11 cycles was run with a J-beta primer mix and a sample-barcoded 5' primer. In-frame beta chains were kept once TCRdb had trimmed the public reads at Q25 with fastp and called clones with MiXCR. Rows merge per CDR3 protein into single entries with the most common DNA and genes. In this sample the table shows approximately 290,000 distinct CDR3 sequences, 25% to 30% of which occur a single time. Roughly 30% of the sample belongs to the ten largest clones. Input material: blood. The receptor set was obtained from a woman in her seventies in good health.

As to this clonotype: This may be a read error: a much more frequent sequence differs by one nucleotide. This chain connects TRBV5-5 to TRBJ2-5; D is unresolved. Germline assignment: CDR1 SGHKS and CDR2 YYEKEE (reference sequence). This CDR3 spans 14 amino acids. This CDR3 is CAGSFGQTQETQYF. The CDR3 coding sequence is TGTGCCGGCAGCTTCGGCCAAACCCAAGAGACCCAGTACTTC.

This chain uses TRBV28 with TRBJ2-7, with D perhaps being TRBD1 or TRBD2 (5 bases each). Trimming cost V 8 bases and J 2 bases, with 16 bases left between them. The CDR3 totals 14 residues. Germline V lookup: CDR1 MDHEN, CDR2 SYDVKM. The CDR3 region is CASGSPGGAYEQYF. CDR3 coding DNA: TGTGCCAGCGGGAGCCCTGGGGGAGCCTACGAGCAGTACTTC.

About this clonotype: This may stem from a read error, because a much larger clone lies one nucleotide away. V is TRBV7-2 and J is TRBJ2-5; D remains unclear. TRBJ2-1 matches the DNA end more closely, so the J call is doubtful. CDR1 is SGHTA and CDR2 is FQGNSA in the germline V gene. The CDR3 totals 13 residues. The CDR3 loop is CTSSLLFRNEQFF. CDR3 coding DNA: TGTACCAGCAGCTTACTTTTCCGCAATGAGCAGTTCTTC.

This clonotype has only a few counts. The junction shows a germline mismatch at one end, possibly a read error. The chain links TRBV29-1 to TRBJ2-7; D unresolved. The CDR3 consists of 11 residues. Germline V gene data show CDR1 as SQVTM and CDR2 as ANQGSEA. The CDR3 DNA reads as TGCAGCGCCTCCCTCCACGACGAGCGGTACTTC. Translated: CSASLHDERYF.

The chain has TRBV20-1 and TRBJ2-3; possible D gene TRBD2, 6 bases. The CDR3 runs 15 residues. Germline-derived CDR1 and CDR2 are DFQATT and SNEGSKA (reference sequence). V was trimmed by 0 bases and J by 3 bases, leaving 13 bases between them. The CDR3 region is CSARDPRERTDTQYF. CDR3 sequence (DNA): TGCAGTGCTAGAGATCCGCGGGAAAGGACAGATACGCAGTATTTT.

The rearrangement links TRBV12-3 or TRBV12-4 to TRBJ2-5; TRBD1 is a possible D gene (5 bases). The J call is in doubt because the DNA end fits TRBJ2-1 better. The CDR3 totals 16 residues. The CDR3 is CASSLPGSYNGDEQFF. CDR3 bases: TGTGCCAGCAGTTTGCCAGGGTCCTACAATGGGGATGAGCAGTTCTTC.

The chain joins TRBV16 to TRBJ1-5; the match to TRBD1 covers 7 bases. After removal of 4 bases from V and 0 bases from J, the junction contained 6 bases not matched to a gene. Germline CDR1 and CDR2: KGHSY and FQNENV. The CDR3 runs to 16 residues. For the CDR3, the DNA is TGTGCCAGCAGCCCTGACAGGGTTTATAGCAATCAGCCCCAGCATTTT. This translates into CASSPDRVYSNQPQHF.

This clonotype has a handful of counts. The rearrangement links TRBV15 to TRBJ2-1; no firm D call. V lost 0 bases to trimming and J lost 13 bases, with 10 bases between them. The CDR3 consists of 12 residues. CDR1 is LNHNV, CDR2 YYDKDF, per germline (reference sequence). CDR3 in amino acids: CATSRDLGDQFF. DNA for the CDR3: TGTGCCACCAGCAGAGATCTGGGTGATCAGTTCTTC. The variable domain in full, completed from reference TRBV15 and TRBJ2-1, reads DAMVIQNPRYQVTQFGKPVTLSCSQTLNHNVMYWYQQKSSQAPKLLFHYYDKDFNNEADTPDNFQSRRPNTSFCFLDIRSPGLGDTAMYLCATSRDLGDQFFGPGTRLTVL.

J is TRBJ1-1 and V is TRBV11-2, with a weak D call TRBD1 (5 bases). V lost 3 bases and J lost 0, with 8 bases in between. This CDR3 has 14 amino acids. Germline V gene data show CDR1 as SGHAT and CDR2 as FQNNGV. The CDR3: CASSFGQLNTEAFF. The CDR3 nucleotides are TGTGCCAGCAGCTTCGGACAACTGAACACTGAAGCTTTCTTT.

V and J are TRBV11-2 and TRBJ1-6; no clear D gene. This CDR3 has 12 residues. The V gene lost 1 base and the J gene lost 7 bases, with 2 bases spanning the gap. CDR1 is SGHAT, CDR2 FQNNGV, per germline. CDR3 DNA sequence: TGTGCCAGCAGCTTAGTGAATTCACCCCTCCACTTT. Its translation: CASSLVNSPLHF.

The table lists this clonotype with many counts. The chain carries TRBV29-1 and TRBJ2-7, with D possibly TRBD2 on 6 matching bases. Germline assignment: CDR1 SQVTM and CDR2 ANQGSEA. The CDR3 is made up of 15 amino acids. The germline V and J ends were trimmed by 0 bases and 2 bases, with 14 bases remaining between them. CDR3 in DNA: TGCAGCGTTGAAGAACCCGGGAGTCGGACCTACGAGCAGTACTTC. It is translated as CSVEEPGSRTYEQYF.

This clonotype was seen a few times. The CDR3 loop reads CASSSKQGARANEKLFF. The DNA of the CDR3 is TGTGCCAGCAGCTCTAAACAGGGCGCCAGGGCTAATGAAAAACTGTTTTTT. The rearrangement uses TRBV5-8 and TRBJ1-4, with a tentative D call TRBD1 (6 bases). Germline V gene sequence: CDR1 SGHTS, CDR2 YDEGEE. V was cut by 3 bases and J by 3 bases, with 18 bases left in between. The CDR3 consists of 17 residues.

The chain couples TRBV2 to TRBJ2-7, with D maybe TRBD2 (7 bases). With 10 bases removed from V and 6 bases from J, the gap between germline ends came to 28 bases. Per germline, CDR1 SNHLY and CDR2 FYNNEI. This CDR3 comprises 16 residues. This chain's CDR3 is CATLGALAEGVLEQYF. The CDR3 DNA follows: TGTGCCACCCTAGGAGCCCTAGCGGAGGGGGTACTCGAGCAGTACTTC. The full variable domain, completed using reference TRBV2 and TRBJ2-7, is EPEVTQTPSHQVTQMGQEVILRCVPISNHLYFYWYRQILGQKVEFLVSFYNNEISEKSEIFDDQFSVERPDGSNFTLKIRSTKLEDSAMYFCATLGALAEGVLEQYFGPGTRLTVT.

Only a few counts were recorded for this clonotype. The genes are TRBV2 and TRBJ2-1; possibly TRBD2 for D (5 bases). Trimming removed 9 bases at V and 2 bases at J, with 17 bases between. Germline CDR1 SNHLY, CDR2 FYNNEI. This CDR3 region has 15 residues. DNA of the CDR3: TGTGCCAGTCGACTACCCGGAGACCCCTACAATGAGCAGTTCTTC. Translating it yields CASRLPGDPYNEQFF.

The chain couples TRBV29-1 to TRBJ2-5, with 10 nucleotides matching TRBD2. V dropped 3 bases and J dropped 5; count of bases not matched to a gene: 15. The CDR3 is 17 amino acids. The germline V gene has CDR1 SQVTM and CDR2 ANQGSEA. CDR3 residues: CSVESLAALAGVETQYF. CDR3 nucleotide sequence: TGCAGCGTTGAGTCCCTTGCCGCCCTAGCGGGAGTTGAGACCCAGTACTTC.

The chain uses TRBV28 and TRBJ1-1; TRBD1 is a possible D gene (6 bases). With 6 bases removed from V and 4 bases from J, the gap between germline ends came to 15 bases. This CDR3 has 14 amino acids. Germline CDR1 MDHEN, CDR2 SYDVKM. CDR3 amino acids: CASSRGGWSTEAFF. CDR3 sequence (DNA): TGTGCCAGCAGCAGAGGGGGATGGAGCACTGAAGCTTTCTTT. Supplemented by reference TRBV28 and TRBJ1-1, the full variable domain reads DVKVTQSSRYLVKRTGEKVFLECVQDMDHENMFWYRQDPGLGLRLIYFSYDVKMKEKGDIPEGYSVSREKKERFSLILESASTNQTSMYLCASSRGGWSTEAFFGQGTRLTVV.